The entry below gives a single TCR beta chain sequence along with its context. Its specificity is unknown. Deletions cut 3 bases from V and 2 bases from J, with 9 bases between. Germline CDR1 ENHRY, CDR2 SYGVKD. The CDR3 covers 14 residues. These data come from a study of graft-versus-host responses after intestinal transplantation. Looking at the study overall: Recipients had transplants, and these were multivisceral, liver-intestinal, or isolated intestinal. All of the recipients had induction that used anti-thymocyte globulin, then tacrolimus and steroids for 2 to 3 years.

Study-wide results and caveats: Patients who carried graft-donor T cell macrochimerism also had high graft-versus-host to host-versus-graft clonal ratios in their allografts. Recipient marrow showed GvH clones, some seen first in ileum or blood.

Clones were read by immunoSEQ multiplex PCR, and TCRdb kept only the in-frame ones, dropping some. Of about 19,000 clones listed, over 70% are singletons. This clonotype originated in a human patient who received an intestinal transplant, so some T cells may come from the graft donor. This material consisted of PBMCs, taken 14 days after transplant. This sequence joins TRBV10-3 and TRBJ2-3; unclear D gene. The CDR3 sequence: CAISEDQITDTQYF. In DNA form, the CDR3 reads TGTGCCATCAGTGAAGACCAAATCACAGATACGCAGTATTTT.